In this sample, the clone carrying this TCR beta chain turned up once. Its antigen is unknown. The method was immunoSEQ multiplex PCR; TCRdb's version includes in-frame clones alone and lacks a portion of them. Among roughly 20,000 clones, about 71% were seen once, and the ten largest hold approximately 15%. These data belong to a study of vaccination effects on CD4 cells after COVID-19. Study summary: Either the mRNA-1273 or the BNT162b2 vaccine was given to participants as two doses. Whole-study results and caveats: Only a few convalescent patients and no early post-infection timepoints featured in the study. Clones induced by infection and by vaccine showed marked clonal contraction late after vaccination.

Antigen-specific CD4+ T cells were expanded (with viral peptide pools) by the ViraFEST assay ahead of sequencing. Researchers isolated CD4+ T cells once 9 to 11 days of culture had elapsed. Cultivation was performed at a few million PBMC per well with 10 IU/ml IL-2 and around 10 ug/ml peptides added. The CDR3 has 14 amino acids. Trimming stripped 8 bases from V and 3 bases from J, with 16 bases between. Germline V gene sequence: CDR1 SSHAT, CDR2 FNYEAQ (reference sequence). This chain joins TRBV7-7 and TRBJ2-5; D is uncertain. This clonotype originated in a human donor who received a COVID-19 vaccine. Source: CD4+ T cells from PBMCs cultured with HCoV-229E spike peptides, taken before COVID-19 vaccination. This chain's CDR3 is CASRPRYGEETQYF. The CDR3 DNA reads as TGTGCCAGCCGACCCCGTTATGGGGAAGAGACCCAGTACTTC.